This TCR beta chain was identified during a study of shared clonotypes between healthy human individuals. Profiling relied on immunoSEQ multiplex PCR, and the TCRdb table lists in-frame clones only, not all of them. The sample records roughly 1 million clones, around 75% being singletons. Each of the donors was a healthy adult who was HIV-negative and had not had a recent acute infection or vaccination. Caucasian adults living in Nashville, Tennessee, provided all samples. A split of CD4+ cells into CD45RA+ naive and CD45RA-negative memory subsets was performed. V was cut by 6 bases and J by 5 bases, with 13 bases left in between. Germline lookup yields CDR1 MNHNY and CDR2 SVGAGI (reference sequence). CDR3 length: 14 residues. Study conclusions and caveats: Naive CD4 clonotype sharing across a few donors was 4.5% to 6%.

This clone has only a few counts. Its cognate antigen is unknown. This sequence was found in a man aged 18 to 29 in good health. The specimen sequenced was memory CD4+ T cells sorted from blood. Subset: CD45RA-negative fraction. This rearrangement joins TRBV6-6 to TRBJ1-4; the D gene is possibly TRBD1 (6 bases). The CDR3 DNA sequence: TGTGCCAGCAGCGTCGGACAGCTGAATGAAAAACTGTTTTTT. This gives the protein CASSVGQLNEKLFF.